These T cell receptor beta chains were read from a single sample in a study of cytomegalovirus exposure and HLA in healthy donors. Sequencing was performed with immunoSEQ multiplex PCR; in TCRdb, only in-frame clones are kept and a portion is missing. Here the sample spans approximately 44,000 clones, roughly 80% being singletons. The sequenced sample was PBMCs. These receptors were obtained from a man aged 45 to 65 in good health and CMV-seronegative. Both conserved end residues are part of each CDR3. D genes are given only for firm matches. A row's size may be missing; if present it is once, few, many or a size class.

j_call v_call cdr3_length clone_size d_call cdr3_aa cdr3_nt
TRBJ1-1 TRBV6-1 16 . . CASSDILRQVNTEAFF TGTGCCAGCAGTGACATTCTTCGACAGGTGAACACTGAAGCTTTCTTT
TRBJ2-5 TRBV13 15 . . CASSGGRTMPGTQYF TGTGCCAGCAGCGGGGGGAGGACAATGCCGGGGACCCAGTACTTC
TRBJ1-5 TRBV2 14 . TRBD1 CASRDSYSNQPQHF TGTGCCAGCCGGGACAGCTATAGCAATCAGCCCCAGCATTTT
TRBJ1-2 TRBV23-1 16 . TRBD1 CASRTDNKDRLNGYTF TGCGCCAGCAGAACAGATAACAAGGACAGGCTTAATGGCTACACCTTC
TRBJ1-2 TRBV7-9 14 few . CASSPLQDNYGYTF TGTGCCAGCAGCCCTCTACAGGATAACTATGGCTACACCTTC
TRBJ2-1 TRBV5-8 17 . . CASTRGQGGPRHNEQFF TGTGCCAGCACCCGAGGACAGGGAGGGCCCCGGCACAATGAGCAGTTCTTC
TRBJ2-7 TRBV10-3 13 . TRBD1 CAYGTGRVYEQYF TGTGCGTATGGGACAGGGAGAGTATACGAGCAGTACTTC
TRBJ2-7 TRBV2 12 few . CASSYAAYEQYF TGTGCCAGCAGCTATGCCGCCTACGAGCAGTACTTC
TRBJ1-5 TRBV7-9 16 . . CASSSLTGPAGQPQHF TGTGCCAGCAGCTCCCTGACAGGTCCGGCGGGTCAGCCCCAGCATTTT
TRBJ2-1 TRBV30 14 . TRBD2 CASLGGAGGAEQFF TGTGCCTCCCTTGGGGGAGCGGGGGGCGCTGAGCAGTTCTTC
TRBJ1-1 TRBV5-4 15 . . CASSLGGGANTEAFF TGTGCCAGCAGCTTGGGGGGGGGCGCGAACACTGAAGCTTTCTTT
TRBJ1-1 TRBV28 13 . TRBD1 CASLRTGARGAFF TGTGCCAGCCTGCGGACAGGGGCTCGTGGAGCTTTCTTT
TRBJ1-5 TRBV18 14 few . CASSPGGADQPQHF TGTGCCAGCTCACCCGGGGGGGCCGATCAGCCCCAGCATTTT
TRBJ1-6 TRBV7-2 13 . . CASSSQRNSPLHF TGTGCCAGCAGCTCCCAGAGGAATTCACCCCTCCACTTT
TRBJ2-5 TRBV19 19 . TRBD2 CASSLIPGLAETHQETQYF TGTGCCAGTAGCCTTATCCCGGGACTAGCGGAGACACACCAAGAGACCCAGTACTTC
TRBJ2-5 TRBV28 16 . TRBD1 CASSLRDRGLKETQYF TGTGCCAGCAGTCTCCGAGACAGGGGATTAAAAGAGACCCAGTACTTC
TRBJ2-7 TRBV10-3 15 . . CAISETRGYSYEQYF TGTGCCATCAGTGAGACCAGGGGATACTCCTACGAGCAGTACTTC
TRBJ2-7 TRBV7-8 15 . . CASSLAYWAAYEQYF TGTGCCAGCAGCTTAGCGTACTGGGCCGCCTACGAGCAGTACTTC
TRBJ1-4 TRBV7-8 16 . . CASSLGARPTNEKLFF TGTGCCAGCAGCTTAGGTGCTAGACCAACTAATGAAAAACTGTTTTTT
TRBJ2-7 TRBV7-2 18 . TRBD2 CASSLAPPGAGALHEQYF TGTGCCAGCAGCTTAGCGCCCCCCGGAGCGGGGGCCCTTCACGAGCAGTACTTC